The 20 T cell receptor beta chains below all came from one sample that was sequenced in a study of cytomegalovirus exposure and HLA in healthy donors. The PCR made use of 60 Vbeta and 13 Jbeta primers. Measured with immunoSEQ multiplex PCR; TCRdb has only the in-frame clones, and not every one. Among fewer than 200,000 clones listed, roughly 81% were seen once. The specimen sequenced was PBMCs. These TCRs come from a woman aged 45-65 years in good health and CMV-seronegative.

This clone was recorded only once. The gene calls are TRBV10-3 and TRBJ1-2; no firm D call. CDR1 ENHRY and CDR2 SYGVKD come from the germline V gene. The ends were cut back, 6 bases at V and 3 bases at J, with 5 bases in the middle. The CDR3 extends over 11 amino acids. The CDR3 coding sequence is TGTGCCATCAGCAGTGACTATGGCTACACCTTC. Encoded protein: CAISSDYGYTF.

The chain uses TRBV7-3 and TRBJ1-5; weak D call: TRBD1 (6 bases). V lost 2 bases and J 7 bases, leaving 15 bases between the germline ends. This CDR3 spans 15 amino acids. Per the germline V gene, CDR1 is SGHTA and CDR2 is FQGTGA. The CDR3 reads CASSLYGGANQPQHF. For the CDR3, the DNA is TGTGCCAGCAGCTTATACGGGGGGGCCAACCAGCCCCAGCATTTT.

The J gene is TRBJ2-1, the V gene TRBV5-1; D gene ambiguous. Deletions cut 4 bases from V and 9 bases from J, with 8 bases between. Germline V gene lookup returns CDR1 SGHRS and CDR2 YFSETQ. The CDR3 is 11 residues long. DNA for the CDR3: TGCGCCAGCAGCATCACCGGTGAGCAGTTCTTC. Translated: CASSITGEQFF. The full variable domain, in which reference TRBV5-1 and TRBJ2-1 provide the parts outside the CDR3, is KAGVTQTPRYLIKTRGQQVTLSCSPISGHRSVSWYQQTPGQGLQFLFEYFSETQRNKGNFPGRFSGRQFSNSRSEMNVSTLELGDSALYLCASSITGEQFFGPGTRLTVL.

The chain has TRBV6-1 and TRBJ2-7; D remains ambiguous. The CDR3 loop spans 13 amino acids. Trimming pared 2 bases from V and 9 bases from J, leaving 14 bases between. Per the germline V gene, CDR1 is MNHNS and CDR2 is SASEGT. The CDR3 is CASSERGIARQYF. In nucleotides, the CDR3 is TGTGCCAGCAGTGAACGTGGAATAGCACGGCAGTACTTC.

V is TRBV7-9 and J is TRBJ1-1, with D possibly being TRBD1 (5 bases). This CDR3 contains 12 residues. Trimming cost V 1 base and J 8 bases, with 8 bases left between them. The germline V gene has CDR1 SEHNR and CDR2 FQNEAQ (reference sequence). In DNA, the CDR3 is TGTGCCAGCAGCTTAGACGGGGGAGAAGCTTTCTTT. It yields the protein CASSLDGGEAFF.

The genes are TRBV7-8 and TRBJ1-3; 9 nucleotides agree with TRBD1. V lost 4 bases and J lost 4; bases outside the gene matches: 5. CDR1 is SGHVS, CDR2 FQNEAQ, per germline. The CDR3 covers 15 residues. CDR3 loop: CASSWGTGLGNTIYF. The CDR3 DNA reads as TGTGCCAGCAGCTGGGGGACAGGGTTGGGAAACACCATATATTTT. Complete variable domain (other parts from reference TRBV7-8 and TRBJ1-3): GAGVSQSPRYKVAKRGQDVALRCDPISGHVSLFWYQQALGQGPEFLTYFQNEAQLDKSGLPSDRFFAERPEGSVSTLKIQRTQQEDSAVYLCASSWGTGLGNTIYFGEGSWLTVV.

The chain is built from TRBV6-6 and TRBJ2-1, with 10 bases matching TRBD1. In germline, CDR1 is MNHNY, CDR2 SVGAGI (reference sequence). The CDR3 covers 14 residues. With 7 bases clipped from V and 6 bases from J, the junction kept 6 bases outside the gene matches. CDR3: CASTPRTGGNEQFF. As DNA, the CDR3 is TGTGCCAGCACCCCAAGGACAGGGGGCAATGAGCAGTTCTTC.

The CDR3 reads CASSGLAISETQYF. The CDR3 DNA follows: TGTGCCAGCAGTGGACTAGCGATTTCAGAGACCCAGTACTTC. The chain couples TRBV2 to TRBJ2-5; 8 nucleotides match TRBD2. Germline V CDR1 and CDR2: SNHLY, FYNNEI. With 4 bases clipped from V and 4 bases from J, the junction kept 5 bases outside the gene matches. This CDR3 contains 14 residues. Drawing the rest from reference TRBV2 and TRBJ2-5, the complete variable domain is EPEVTQTPSHQVTQMGQEVILRCVPISNHLYFYWYRQILGQKVEFLVSFYNNEISEKSEIFDDQFSVERPDGSNFTLKIRSTKLEDSAMYFCASSGLAISETQYFGPGTRLLVL.

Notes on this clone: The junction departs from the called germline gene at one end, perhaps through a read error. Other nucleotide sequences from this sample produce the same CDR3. The CDR3: CASSLSASGGSEQFF. The CDR3 region has the DNA TGCGCCAGCAGTTTATCAGCTAGCGGGGGCTCTGAGCAGTTCTTC. The chain joins TRBV27 to TRBJ2-1; TRBD2 aligns across 10 bases. This CDR3 comprises 15 residues. The germline CDR1 and CDR2 sequences are MNHEY and SMNVEV (reference sequence).

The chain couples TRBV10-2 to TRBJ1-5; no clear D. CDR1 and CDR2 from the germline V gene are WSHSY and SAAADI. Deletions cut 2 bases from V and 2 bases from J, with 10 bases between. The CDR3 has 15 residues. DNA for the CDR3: TGCGCCAGCAGTGAGATGAGGAGCGGCAATCAGCCCCAGCATTTT. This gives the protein CASSEMRSGNQPQHF.

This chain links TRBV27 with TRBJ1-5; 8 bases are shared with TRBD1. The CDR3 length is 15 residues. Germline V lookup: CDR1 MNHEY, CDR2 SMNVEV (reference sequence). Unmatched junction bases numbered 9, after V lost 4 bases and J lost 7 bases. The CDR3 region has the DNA TGTGCCAGCAGTTCAATGCAGGGGGCAGCGCAGCCCCAGCATTTT. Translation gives CASSSMQGAAQPQHF.

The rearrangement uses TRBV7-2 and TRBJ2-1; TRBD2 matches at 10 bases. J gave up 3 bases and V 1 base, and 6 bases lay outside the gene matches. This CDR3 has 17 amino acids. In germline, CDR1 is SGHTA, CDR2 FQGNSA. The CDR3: CASSLGGSGRFYNEQFF. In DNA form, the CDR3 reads TGTGCCAGCAGCTTAGGAGGTAGCGGGAGGTTCTACAATGAGCAGTTCTTC.

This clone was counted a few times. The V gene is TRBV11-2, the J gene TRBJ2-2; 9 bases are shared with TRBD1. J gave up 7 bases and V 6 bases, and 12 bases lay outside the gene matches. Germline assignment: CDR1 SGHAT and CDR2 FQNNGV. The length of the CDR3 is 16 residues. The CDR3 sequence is CASSSPGQGNLGELFF. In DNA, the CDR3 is TGTGCCAGCAGTTCCCCGGGACAGGGAAACCTCGGGGAGCTGTTTTTT.

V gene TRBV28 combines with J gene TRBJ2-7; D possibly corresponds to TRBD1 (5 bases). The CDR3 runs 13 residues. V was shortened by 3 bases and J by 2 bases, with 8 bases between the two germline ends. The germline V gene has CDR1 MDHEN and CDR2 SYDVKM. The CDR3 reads CASSFRTPYEQYF. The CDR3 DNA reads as TGTGCCAGCAGTTTCAGGACACCCTACGAGCAGTACTTC. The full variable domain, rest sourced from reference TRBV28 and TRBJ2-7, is DVKVTQSSRYLVKRTGEKVFLECVQDMDHENMFWYRQDPGLGLRLIYFSYDVKMKEKGDIPEGYSVSREKKERFSLILESASTNQTSMYLCASSFRTPYEQYFGPGTRLTVT.

This chain's CDR3 is CASSSSGGLISGANVLTF. CDR3 in DNA: TGTGCCAGCTCCTCCTCCGGGGGGTTAATCTCTGGGGCCAACGTCCTGACTTTC. The genes are TRBV28 and TRBJ2-6; 7 nucleotides line up with TRBD2. The CDR3 is 18 residues long. Germline loops: CDR1 MDHEN, CDR2 SYDVKM. The V segment lost 8 bases and the J segment 0 bases; nucleotides outside the gene matches: 13.

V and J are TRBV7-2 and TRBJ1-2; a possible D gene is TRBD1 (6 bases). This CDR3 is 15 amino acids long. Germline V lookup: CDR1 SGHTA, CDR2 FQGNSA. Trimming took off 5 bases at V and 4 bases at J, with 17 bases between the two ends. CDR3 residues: CASSIHGTQSYGYTF. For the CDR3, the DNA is TGTGCCAGCAGCATTCACGGGACACAATCCTATGGCTACACCTTC.

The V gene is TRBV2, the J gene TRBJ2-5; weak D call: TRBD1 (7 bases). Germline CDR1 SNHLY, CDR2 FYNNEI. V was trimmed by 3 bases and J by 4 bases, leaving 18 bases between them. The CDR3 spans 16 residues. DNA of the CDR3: TGTGCCAGCAGTGATGGGCAGGGGGGCGGTCGAGAGACCCAGTACTTC. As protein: CASSDGQGGGRETQYF.

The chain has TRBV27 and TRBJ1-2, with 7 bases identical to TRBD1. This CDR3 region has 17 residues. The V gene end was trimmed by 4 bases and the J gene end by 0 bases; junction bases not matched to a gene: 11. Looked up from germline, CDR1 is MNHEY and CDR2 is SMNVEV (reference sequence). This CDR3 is CASSSPTGDPANYGYTF. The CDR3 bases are TGTGCCAGCAGTTCCCCAACAGGGGACCCCGCTAACTATGGCTACACCTTC.

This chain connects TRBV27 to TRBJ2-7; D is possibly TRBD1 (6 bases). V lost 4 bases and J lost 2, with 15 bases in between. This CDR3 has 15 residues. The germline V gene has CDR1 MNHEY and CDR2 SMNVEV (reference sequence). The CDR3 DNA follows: TGTGCCAGCAGTTCCCCGCGGACAGCTACCTACGAGCAGTACTTC. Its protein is CASSSPRTATYEQYF.

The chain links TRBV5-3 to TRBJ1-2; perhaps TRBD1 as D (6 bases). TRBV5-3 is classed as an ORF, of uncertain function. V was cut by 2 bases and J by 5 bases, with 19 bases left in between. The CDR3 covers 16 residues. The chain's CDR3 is CARSLIARRTAYGYTF. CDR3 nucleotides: TGTGCCAGAAGCTTAATAGCTAGACGGACAGCTTATGGCTACACCTTC.